This T cell receptor beta chain was identified in a study of shared clonotypes between healthy human individuals. Looking at the study overall: Two female and a few male donors aged 18 to 49 were enrolled. General observations from the study: Naive subsets generally exceeded memory subsets in estimated richness. In several donors, around 5% of naive CD4 clonotypes appeared in common.

Clones were read by immunoSEQ multiplex PCR, and TCRdb kept only the in-frame ones, dropping some. The repertoire holds 2 million to 2.5 million clones, around 93% seen once, with around 0.4% in the top ten. Worth noting for this clone: Its specificity is unknown.

This clonotype was obtained from a man aged 18 to 29 in good health. Some clones in this sample may be carry-over from other donors' samples. Sequenced material: naive CD4+ T cells from PBMCs. Specified subset: CD45RA+ positively selected.

The CDR3 region is CASTQRGMEAFF. The CDR3 DNA reads as TGTGCCAGCACCCAAAGGGGAATGGAAGCTTTCTTT. The chain couples TRBV28 to TRBJ1-1, with D perhaps TRBD1 (5 bases). Germline V gives CDR1 MDHEN, CDR2 SYDVKM. V was shortened by 7 bases and J by 8 bases, with 14 bases between the two germline ends. This CDR3 has 12 residues.